Listed below are T cell receptor beta chains from one sample, sequenced in a study of T cells in Graves' hyperthyroidism and ophthalmopathy. TCRdb ran MiXCR on the multiplex PCR reads and lists one entry per CDR3 protein. Of 400,000 to 600,000 distinct CDR3 sequences in the sample, 20% to 25% were seen once. The sequenced sample was blood. The source is a man between 18 and 35 years old with Graves' hyperthyroidism. The CDR3 runs from the conserved cysteine through the conserved F or W. Each record gives: V gene, J gene, D gene, clone size, CDR3 protein, CDR3 DNA. D genes are given only for firm matches. Clone size, where shown, is once, few, many, or a class for clones that have expanded.

TRBV6-1	TRBJ2-7	TRBD2	many	CADPSGPTYEQYF	TGTGCCGACCCTAGCGGTCCGACCTACGAGCAGTACTTC
TRBV28	TRBJ2-6	.	many	CASSPSLLRANVLTF	TGTGCCAGCAGTCCCAGCCTCCTTAGGGCCAACGTCCTGACTTTC
TRBV28	TRBJ1-1	TRBD1	many	CASSLRDSNTEAFF	TGTGCCAGCAGTTTGCGGGACAGCAACACTGAAGCTTTCTTT
TRBV28	TRBJ1-1	.	many	CASSFPKNTEAFF	TGTGCCAGCAGTTTCCCCAAGAACACTGAAGCTTTCTTT
TRBV2	TRBJ1-5	.	many	CASSPPLDGVPQHF	TGTGCCAGCAGCCCACCCCTCGACGGTGTGCCCCAGCATTTT
TRBV20-1	TRBJ2-5	.	many	CSAIRQSQETQYF	TGCAGTGCTATCCGACAGAGCCAAGAGACCCAGTACTTC
TRBV12-3/TRBV12-4	TRBJ1-1	.	many	CASTRHQVNTEAFF	TGTGCCAGCACCCGACACCAAGTCAACACTGAAGCTTTCTTT
TRBV11-2	TRBJ1-1	TRBD1	many	CASSHGQATTEAFF	TGTGCCAGCAGCCACGGACAGGCGACCACTGAAGCTTTCTTT
TRBV29-1	TRBJ1-1	.	many	CSVGKGTEAFF	TGCAGCGTTGGTAAGGGGACTGAAGCTTTCTTT
TRBV5-1	TRBJ1-1	.	many	CASSLRGEYTEAFF	TGCGCCAGCAGCTTACGGGGGGAGTACACTGAAGCTTTCTTT
TRBV7-2	TRBJ2-5	.	.	CASSLVPMAETQYF	TGTGCCAGCAGCTTAGTCCCTATGGCCGAGACCCAGTACTTC
TRBV30	TRBJ1-1	.	.	CAWSPPGQYTEAFF	TGTGCCTGGAGCCCCCCTGGACAGTACACTGAAGCTTTCTTT
TRBV11-2	TRBJ2-5	.	.	CASSPGQGYLFEETQYF	TGTGCCAGCAGCCCGGGGCAGGGCTACCTATTTGAGGAGACCCAGTACTTC
TRBV6-9	TRBJ2-5	.	.	CASSYFDRETQYF	TGTGCCAGCAGTTATTTCGACAGGGAGACCCAGTACTTC
TRBV12-3/TRBV12-4	TRBJ2-7	TRBD1	many	CASSTDRAGEQYF	TGTGCCAGCAGCACCGACAGGGCGGGCGAGCAGTACTTC
TRBV4-1	TRBJ1-1	.	.	CASSGTGREAFF	TGCGCCAGCAGCGGTACAGGGCGGGAAGCTTTCTTT
TRBV28	TRBJ2-7	.	many	CASSPRGDNFYEQYF	TGTGCCAGCAGCCCCCGGGGGGACAACTTCTACGAGCAGTACTTC
TRBV27	TRBJ2-7	TRBD2	.	CASSWGSGSPYEQYF	TGTGCCAGCAGTTGGGGTAGCGGGAGCCCCTACGAGCAGTACTTC
TRBV10-3	TRBJ1-5	.	.	CAITSGKGQPQHF	TGTGCCATCACCAGCGGGAAAGGTCAGCCCCAGCATTTT
TRBV11-2	TRBJ2-2	.	many	CASSHLDTGELFF	TGTGCCAGCAGCCACCTAGACACCGGGGAGCTGTTTTTT
TRBV12-3/TRBV12-4	TRBJ2-7	TRBD1	many	CASSWDRGAYEQYF	TGTGCCAGCAGTTGGGACAGGGGGGCCTACGAGCAGTACTTC
TRBV28	TRBJ2-7	.	.	CASKTGILGTHRDF	TGTGCCAGCAAAACCGGGATCCTCGGGACTCACAGAGACTTC
TRBV4-1	TRBJ1-5	.	.	CASSLGGVIFSNQPQHF	TGCGCCAGCAGCCTAGGAGGGGTCATTTTTAGCAATCAGCCCCAGCATTTT
TRBV9	TRBJ1-1	.	many	CASSVGSGITEAFF	TGTGCCAGCAGCGTAGGATCAGGGATCACTGAAGCTTTCTTT
TRBV5-5	TRBJ2-7	TRBD2	.	CASSSLAGGGSYEQYF	TGTGCCAGCAGCTCGTTAGCGGGGGGTGGCTCCTACGAGCAGTACTTC
TRBV30	TRBJ1-2	.	few	CAWRGGQGFDYTF	TGTGCCTGGAGGGGAGGGCAGGGCTTTGACTACACCTTC
TRBV7-9	TRBJ2-4	.	many	CASSLWDTVAKNIQYF	TGTGCCAGCAGCTTATGGGACACCGTTGCCAAAAACATTCAGTACTTC
TRBV11-2	TRBJ1-1	.	many	CASSLNPGEAFF	TGTGCCAGCAGCTTAAACCCCGGTGAAGCTTTCTTT
TRBV12-3/TRBV12-4	TRBJ2-5	.	many	CASSLAVWAAQETQYF	TGTGCCAGCAGTTTAGCGGTTTGGGCAGCCCAAGAGACCCAGTACTTC
TRBV2	TRBJ1-6	TRBD1	.	CASSYRDRGSPLHF	TGTGCCAGCAGCTACCGGGACAGGGGCTCACCCCTCCACTTT
TRBV28	TRBJ2-5	.	many	CASSATNREETQYF	TGTGCCAGCAGCGCTACCAACAGGGAAGAGACCCAGTACTTC
TRBV10-3	TRBJ2-5	TRBD1	many	CAISPGTGQETQYF	TGTGCCATCAGTCCTGGGACAGGACAAGAGACCCAGTACTTC
TRBV11-1	TRBJ2-7	.	.	CASTGTSLEQYF	TGTGCCAGCACCGGGACATCCCTCGAGCAGTACTTC
TRBV12-3/TRBV12-4	TRBJ2-6	.	.	CASSTGSFGSGANVLTF	TGTGCCAGCAGCACAGGGTCCTTCGGCTCTGGGGCCAACGTCCTGACTTTC
TRBV7-9	TRBJ2-7	.	few	CASSDNRVSYGQYF	TGTGCCAGCAGCGACAACAGGGTCTCCTACGGGCAGTACTTC
TRBV2	TRBJ1-2	TRBD1	many	CASRADRGPGGYTF	TGTGCCAGCAGAGCGGACAGGGGGCCGGGAGGCTACACCTTC
TRBV6-1	TRBJ1-2	TRBD1	many	CASNDREGFGYTF	TGTGCCAGCAATGACAGGGAGGGGTTTGGCTACACCTTC
TRBV12-3/TRBV12-4	TRBJ1-5	TRBD1	.	CASSPNPGQDGQPQHF	TGTGCCAGCAGTCCGAACCCGGGACAGGATGGGCAGCCCCAGCATTTT
TRBV6-2/TRBV6-3	TRBJ1-1	.	many	CASSARGSTEAFF	TGTGCCAGCAGTGCCAGGGGTAGCACTGAAGCTTTCTTT
TRBV25-1	TRBJ1-5	TRBD1	many	CASRDRGPHQPQHF	TGTGCCAGCCGGGACAGGGGACCTCATCAGCCCCAGCATTTT